Listed here are 20 T cell receptor beta chains from one sample, sequenced in a study of blood T cell repertoires in COVID-19 (dated by TCRdb to 2020 to 2022). The receptor library was made with the immunoSEQ multiplex PCR assay. The table comes from immuneACCESS by way of TCRdb, which keeps in-frame sequences with V and J called. Part of the clones is missing from these tables; in studies checked, under half for an unresolved V gene and the rest for unknown reasons. This sample has over 150,000 clones in its table, and approximately 85% of those were observed once. The leading ten clones occupy 6.2% of the sample. Sequenced material: PBMCs or T cells enriched from blood (not recorded which). The receptors derive from a middle-aged man who had recovered from COVID-19.

The CDR3 sequence is CASWSLRADTQYF. For the CDR3, the DNA is TGTGCCAGCTGGTCCTTGCGTGCGGATACGCAGTATTTT. The chain carries TRBV6-5 and TRBJ2-3; D is ambiguous. The CDR3 runs to 13 residues. Germline V gene data show CDR1 as MNHEY and CDR2 as SVGAGI. V gave up 8 bases and J gave up 6 bases, with 15 bases separating them.

The rearrangement joins TRBV7-9 to TRBJ2-3; D unresolved. Trimming shortened V by 3 bases and J by 4 bases, and 5 bases separated the two germline ends. The length of the CDR3 is 12 residues. CDR1 and CDR2 (germline): SEHNR, FQNEAQ (reference sequence). The DNA of the CDR3 is TGTGCCAGCAGCTTTGAGCCAGATACGCAGTATTTT. The encoded protein is CASSFEPDTQYF.

This sequence joins TRBV5-4 and TRBJ2-1; TRBD2 matches 12 bases. The CDR3 covers 16 residues. The ends lost 2 bases at V and 9 bases at J; junction bases unmatched: 9. The germline CDR1 and CDR2 sequences are SGHNT and YYREEE (reference sequence). For the CDR3, the DNA is TGTGCCAGCAGCTTTCGGAGGACTAGCGGGATTAGTGAGCAGTTCTTC. This translates into CASSFRRTSGISEQFF.

The chain uses TRBV6-5 and TRBJ2-2; 7 positions match TRBD1. This CDR3 is built from 13 residues. V gave up 6 bases and J gave up 6 bases; unmatched junction bases: 4. In germline, CDR1 is MNHEY, CDR2 SVGAGI. The CDR3 reads CASRATGAGELFF. CDR3 DNA: TGTGCCAGCAGAGCCACAGGGGCCGGGGAGCTGTTTTTT.

The chain has TRBV19 and TRBJ2-1, with 7 bases identical to TRBD2. The CDR3 runs 16 residues. Germline CDR1 LNHDA, CDR2 SQIVND (reference sequence). The V and J ends lost 7 bases and 4 bases, in that order; junction bases with no gene match: 13. CDR3: CASTHSGLSSYNEQFF. The CDR3 bases are TGTGCCAGTACCCATTCGGGACTATCCTCTTACAATGAGCAGTTCTTC.

The chain links TRBV6-5 to TRBJ2-2, with a tentative D call TRBD1 (6 bases). V was clipped by 0 bases and J by 3 bases, with 11 bases between them. The germline V gene has CDR1 MNHEY and CDR2 SVGAGI. The CDR3 spans 16 residues. The CDR3 DNA follows: TGTGCCAGCAGTTACTCAGGGGGTCGGGACACCGGGGAGCTGTTTTTT. Its protein product is CASSYSGGRDTGELFF.

The J gene is TRBJ1-2, the V gene TRBV2, with TRBD1 as a possible D gene (6 bases). This CDR3 has 15 amino acids. CDR1 is SNHLY and CDR2 is FYNNEI in the germline V gene. The V end was cut by 6 bases, the J end by 2 bases, with 16 bases between. The CDR3 loop reads CASSLPGQLNYGYTF. CDR3 bases: TGTGCCAGCAGCCTCCCTGGACAGCTCAACTATGGCTACACCTTC.

The chain uses TRBV24-1 and TRBJ2-3; 8 bases map to TRBD1. V gave up 4 bases and J gave up 6 bases; unmatched junction bases: 8. This CDR3 has 15 amino acids. CDR1 and CDR2 from the germline V gene are KGHDR and SFDVKD. CDR3 nucleotides: TGTGCCACCAGTGACCCTCCGGGACAGGATGATACGCAGTATTTT. Translated, it gives CATSDPPGQDDTQYF.

CDR3 amino acids: CASSTGTSEYYEQFF. CDR3 bases: TGTGCCAGTAGCACCGGGACTAGCGAATATTATGAGCAGTTCTTC. The V call is TRBV19, the J call TRBJ2-1, with 10 positions matching TRBD2. V lost 6 bases to trimming and J lost 8 bases; unmatched junction nucleotides: 10. Germline CDR1 and CDR2: LNHDA and SQIVND (reference sequence). CDR3 length: 15 residues.

The count of this clone is one. The chain has TRBV27 and TRBJ1-5, with D tentatively TRBD1 (6 bases). The CDR3 totals 16 residues. The V and J ends lost 0 bases and 0 bases respectively, with 9 bases between them. Germline V lookup: CDR1 MNHEY, CDR2 SMNVEV (reference sequence). As DNA, the CDR3 is TGTGCCAGCAGTTTATCGTCAGGGGCTAGCAATCAGCCCCAGCATTTT. Its translation: CASSLSSGASNQPQHF.

CDR3 region: CASSYPQGFGNQPQHF. As DNA, the CDR3 is TGTGCCAGCAGTTACCCTCAGGGATTTGGGAATCAGCCCCAGCATTTT. The chain couples TRBV6-2 or TRBV6-3 to TRBJ1-5, with D possibly matching TRBD1 (5 bases). Trimming left V 2 bases short and J 4 bases short, with 15 bases between. The CDR3 sequence is 16 residues long. CDR1 MNHEY and CDR2 SVGEGT come from the germline V gene.

This clone was picked up a small number of times. The chain links TRBV24-1 to TRBJ1-5, with 7 bases matching TRBD1. J lost 5 bases, V lost 9 bases, and 6 bases had no gene match. This CDR3 is built from 13 residues. Germline V CDR1 and CDR2: KGHDR, SFDVKD. The CDR3 here is CATQGQLDQPQHF. The CDR3 DNA reads as TGTGCCACCCAGGGACAGCTTGATCAGCCCCAGCATTTT.

This clone has only a few counts. The chain carries TRBV12-3 or TRBV12-4 and TRBJ2-3; unclear D gene. V gave up 3 bases and J gave up 5 bases, with 9 bases separating them. The CDR3 totals 13 residues. CDR3 sequence (DNA): TGTGCCAGCAGTTTTCAAACTGTAGATACGCAGTATTTT. It specifies CASSFQTVDTQYF.

The chain carries TRBV9 and TRBJ2-3; TRBD2 matches 9 bases. The J segment lost 2 bases and the V segment lost 5 bases, leaving 6 bases of the junction unmatched. The CDR3 extends over 15 amino acids. Germline CDR1 SGDLS, CDR2 YYNGEE. The CDR3 region is CASSRLAANTDTQYF. Here the CDR3 DNA reads TGTGCCAGCAGTCGACTAGCGGCCAACACAGATACGCAGTATTTT.

The V gene is TRBV6-5, the J gene TRBJ2-7; D is perhaps TRBD2 (5 bases). The germline CDR1 and CDR2 sequences are MNHEY and SVGAGI. V gave up 6 bases and J gave up 3 bases, with 12 bases separating them. The CDR3 sequence is 13 residues long. CDR3 amino acids: CASRRGIDYEQYF. The DNA for the CDR3 is TGTGCCAGCAGACGAGGGATTGACTACGAGCAGTACTTC.

The V and J genes are TRBV13 and TRBJ2-7, with D uncertain. The CDR3 length is 12 residues. Germline V gene lookup returns CDR1 PRHDT and CDR2 FYEKMQ (reference sequence). V lost 1 base, J lost 7 bases, and 8 bases lay in between. The CDR3 spells CASSLVVAEQYF. DNA of the CDR3: TGTGCCAGCAGCTTAGTCGTGGCAGAGCAGTACTTC.

This chain links TRBV10-3 with TRBJ1-3, with 7 bases aligning to TRBD1. CDR1 and CDR2 (germline): ENHRY, SYGVKD. V dropped 5 bases and J dropped 0; count of bases not matched to a gene: 10. The CDR3 runs 17 residues. For the CDR3, the DNA is TGTGCCATCAGTTCTTACCCGGGACAGACCTCTGGAAACACCATATATTTT. Amino acid sequence: CAISSYPGQTSGNTIYF.

V is TRBV9 and J is TRBJ1-2; the match to TRBD1 covers 7 bases. The CDR3 has 14 residues. Trimming at V came to 0 bases and at J to 1 base, leaving 0 bases not matched to a gene. Germline CDR1 reads SGDLS; CDR2 reads YYNGEE. The CDR3: CASSVDRGNYGYTF. Here the CDR3 DNA reads TGTGCCAGCAGCGTAGACAGGGGTAACTATGGCTACACCTTC.

This clone was counted ten times or more. Written as DNA, the CDR3 is TGTGCCAGCAGCCCCTACTACAGGAACGTCAACTATGGCTACACCTTC. Its translation is CASSPYYRNVNYGYTF. The V gene is TRBV5-6, the J gene TRBJ1-2, with a possible D match to TRBD1 (5 bases). The CDR3 is 16 amino acids. CDR1 and CDR2 (germline): SGHDT, YYEEEE. The germline V and J ends were trimmed by 4 bases and 2 bases, with 18 bases remaining between them. Complete variable domain (other parts from reference TRBV5-6 and TRBJ1-2): DAGVTQSPTHLIKTRGQQVTLRCSPKSGHDTVSWYQQALGQGPQFIFQYYEEEERQRGNFPDRFSGHQFPNYSSELNVNALLLGDSALYLCASSPYYRNVNYGYTFGSGTRLTVV.

Written as DNA, the CDR3 is TGCGCCAGCAGCTTGGAACAGAAAGGCTATGGCTACACCTTC. Translated, it gives CASSLEQKGYGYTF. This rearrangement joins TRBV5-1 to TRBJ1-2; D uncertain. Germline V lookup: CDR1 SGHRS, CDR2 YFSETQ. This CDR3 spans 14 amino acids. Trimming shortened V by 0 bases and J by 4 bases, and 10 bases separated the two germline ends.